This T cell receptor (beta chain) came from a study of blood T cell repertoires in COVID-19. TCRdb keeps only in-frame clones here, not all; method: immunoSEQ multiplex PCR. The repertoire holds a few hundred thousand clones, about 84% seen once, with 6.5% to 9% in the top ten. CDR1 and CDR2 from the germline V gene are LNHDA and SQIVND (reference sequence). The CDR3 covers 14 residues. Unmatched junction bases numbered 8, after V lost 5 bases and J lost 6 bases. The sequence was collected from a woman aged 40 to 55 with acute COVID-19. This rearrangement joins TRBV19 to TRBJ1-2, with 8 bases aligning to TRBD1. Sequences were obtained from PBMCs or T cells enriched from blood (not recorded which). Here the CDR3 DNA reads TGTGCCAGTAGTTTCCGGGACAGGATAGATGGCTACACCTTC. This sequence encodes CASSFRDRIDGYTF.